These 27 T cell receptor beta chains came from one sample sequenced in a study of blood T cell repertoires in COVID-19. TCRdb's table, derived via immunoSEQ multiplex PCR, lists solely in-frame clones and lacks some. The sample has 410,000 or so clones, 70% to 90% seen once. Sequencing was carried out using peripheral blood. These receptors came from a woman aged 40 to 50 with COVID-19, enrolled during active disease.

The V and J genes are TRBV27 and TRBJ1-1; unclear D gene. The CDR3 is made up of 15 amino acids. Germline V gives CDR1 MNHEY, CDR2 SMNVEV (reference sequence). V was clipped by 3 bases and J by 5 bases, with 16 bases between them. The CDR3 protein is CASSLVNGWQTEAFF. DNA for the CDR3: TGTGCCAGCAGTTTGGTCAATGGTTGGCAGACTGAAGCTTTCTTT.

This sequence joins TRBV30 and TRBJ2-5; D is undetermined. In germline, CDR1 is GTSNPN, CDR2 SVGIG (reference sequence). The CDR3 is 13 residues long. Trimming left V 4 bases short and J 0 bases short, with 9 bases between. CDR3 bases: TGTGCCTGGACACGAGCGTACCAAGAGACCCAGTACTTC. It is translated as CAWTRAYQETQYF.

The genes are TRBV6-6 and TRBJ2-7; possibly TRBD1 for D (6 bases). CDR1 and CDR2 from the germline V gene are MNHNY and SVGAGI (reference sequence). This CDR3 region has 14 residues. V was cut by 3 bases and J by 6 bases, with 15 bases left in between. CDR3 nucleotides: TGTGCCAGCAGTTATGGGGCAACAGGGAGCGAGCAGTACTTC. Its protein product is CASSYGATGSEQYF.

Only one count was recorded for this clone. The chain joins TRBV28 to TRBJ2-2; maybe TRBD1 (6 bases). Germline CDR1 and CDR2: MDHEN and SYDVKM. CDR3 length: 16 amino acids. V gave up 7 bases and J gave up 4 bases, with 19 bases separating them. CDR3 coding DNA: TGTGCCAGCATCCCAAGGGGACAAGGGGTCACCGGGGAGCTGTTTTTT. This sequence encodes CASIPRGQGVTGELFF.

The rearrangement joins TRBV5-4 to TRBJ2-1, with D possibly being TRBD2 (6 bases). The germline CDR1 and CDR2 sequences are SGHNT and YYREEE (reference sequence). This CDR3 has 13 amino acids. With 10 bases removed from V and 0 bases from J, the gap between germline ends came to 11 bases. The CDR3 protein is CALGGPSYNEQFF. The CDR3 nucleotides are TGTGCCCTCGGAGGGCCCTCCTACAATGAGCAGTTCTTC. The whole variable domain, remainder taken from reference TRBV5-4 and TRBJ2-1, is ETGVTQSPTHLIKTRGQQVTLRCSSQSGHNTVSWYQQALGQGPQFIFQYYREEENGRGNFPPRFSGLQFPNYSSELNVNALELDDSALYLCALGGPSYNEQFFGPGTRLTVL.

This chain joins TRBV6-5 and TRBJ1-6, with 8 bases identical to TRBD1. Germline-derived CDR1 and CDR2 are MNHEY and SVGAGI. V was clipped by 0 bases and J by 18 bases; unmatched bases: 7. The CDR3 spans 13 residues. CDR3 coding DNA: TGTGCCAGCAGTTACTCGCAGGGGGCGAAGTCCCACTTT. Its protein is CASSYSQGAKSHF.

This rearrangement joins TRBV6-5 to TRBJ1-6; D uncertain. CDR3 length: 14 amino acids. Germline CDR1 is MNHEY and CDR2 is SVGAGI. V shed 2 bases and J shed 6 bases, with 8 bases lying between them. Here the CDR3 reads CASSYAQINSPLHF. As DNA, the CDR3 is TGTGCCAGCAGTTACGCACAGATTAATTCACCCCTCCACTTT.

V usage is TRBV5-6 and J usage is TRBJ1-2; D gene ambiguous. The CDR3 totals 14 residues. Per the germline V gene, CDR1 is SGHDT and CDR2 is YYEEEE. V was clipped by 2 bases and J by 2 bases, with 10 bases between them. In DNA, the CDR3 is TGTGCCAGCAGCTTAGGAGAATCCAACTATGGCTACACCTTC. Translating gives CASSLGESNYGYTF. The full variable domain, rest sourced from reference TRBV5-6 and TRBJ1-2, is DAGVTQSPTHLIKTRGQQVTLRCSPKSGHDTVSWYQQALGQGPQFIFQYYEEEERQRGNFPDRFSGHQFPNYSSELNVNALLLGDSALYLCASSLGESNYGYTFGSGTRLTVV.

The V call is TRBV29-1, the J call TRBJ1-4; no reliable D call. The V gene lost 3 bases and the J gene lost 7 bases, with 18 bases spanning the gap. The germline CDR1 and CDR2 sequences are SQVTM and ANQGSEA. There are 15 residues in the CDR3. This chain's CDR3 is CSVEGGFGFGEKLFF. As DNA, the CDR3 is TGCAGCGTTGAGGGAGGATTTGGGTTTGGTGAAAAACTGTTTTTT.

The chain has TRBV28 and TRBJ2-3; D is possibly TRBD2 (7 bases). CDR1 and CDR2 from the germline V gene are MDHEN and SYDVKM. V was trimmed by 5 bases and J by 3 bases, leaving 15 bases between them. The CDR3 length is 15 residues. This CDR3 reads CASSRGARATDTQYF. CDR3 DNA: TGTGCCAGCAGTCGGGGGGCCAGGGCAACAGATACGCAGTATTTT.

The chain recombines TRBV7-3 with TRBJ2-1; D gene uncertain. Looked up from germline, CDR1 is SGHTA and CDR2 is FQGTGA. CDR3 length: 12 amino acids. Trimming took off 5 bases at V and 10 bases at J, with 12 bases between the two ends. The CDR3 DNA is TGTGCCAGCAGCGTACCGGGTTCAGAGCAGTTCTTC. This gives the protein CASSVPGSEQFF.

The rearrangement links TRBV15 to TRBJ2-7; 10 nucleotides match TRBD2. The CDR3 consists of 14 residues. The germline CDR1 and CDR2 sequences are LNHNV and YYDKDF (reference sequence). Trimming cost V 3 bases and J 5 bases; bases outside gene matches: 4. The CDR3 DNA reads as TGTGCCACCAGCAGGAGCGGGAGGGGCGACGAGCAGTACTTC. Its translation: CATSRSGRGDEQYF.

Worth noting for this clone: This same CDR3 is encoded by further DNA sequences in the sample. V gene TRBV6-2 or TRBV6-3 combines with J gene TRBJ1-2; D is ambiguous. This CDR3 contains 12 residues. The V gene's germline CDR1 is MNHEY and CDR2 SVGEGT. V lost 0 bases to trimming and J lost 4 bases, with 3 bases between them. The CDR3 loop reads CASSYSLYGYTF. The CDR3 coding sequence is TGTGCCAGCAGTTACTCTCTCTATGGCTACACCTTC.

The chain is built from TRBV6-2 or TRBV6-3 and TRBJ1-4; unclear D gene. Deletions cut 2 bases from V and 5 bases from J, with 15 bases between. Germline V lookup: CDR1 MNHEY, CDR2 SVGEGT. CDR3 length: 16 amino acids. The CDR3 nucleotides are TGTGCCAGCAGTTACCCGACCGGGATACCGAATGAAAAACTGTTTTTT. It codes for CASSYPTGIPNEKLFF.

The rearrangement links TRBV28 to TRBJ1-2; D is perhaps TRBD1 (5 bases). The CDR3 contains 14 residues. Germline CDR1 reads MDHEN; CDR2 reads SYDVKM. V shed 10 bases and J shed 6 bases, with 21 bases lying between them. The CDR3 loop is CATLPGTPTDGYTF. Here the CDR3 DNA reads TGTGCCACCCTCCCCGGGACTCCCACTGATGGCTACACCTTC.

This clone was recorded a few times. V gene TRBV7-9 combines with J gene TRBJ2-2, with 7 bases lining up with TRBD2. Trimming at V came to 7 bases and at J to 4 bases, leaving 12 bases not matched to a gene. The germline V gene encodes CDR1 SEHNR and CDR2 FQNEAQ (reference sequence). This CDR3 spans 16 amino acids. The CDR3 DNA sequence: TGTGCCAGCACCACGGTTGGCGGGAGTGGCACCGGGGAGCTGTTTTTT. Its translation is CASTTVGGSGTGELFF.

This chain joins TRBV6-5 and TRBJ1-1; D not certain. The CDR3 sequence is 13 residues long. The V end lost 4 bases, the J end lost 6 bases, and 12 bases lay between the germline ends. CDR1 and CDR2 from the germline V gene are MNHEY and SVGAGI. This CDR3 reads CASSSVVLAEAFF. The CDR3 DNA follows: TGTGCCAGCAGTTCGGTAGTTTTGGCTGAAGCTTTCTTT.

The genes are TRBV9 and TRBJ1-6; possible D gene TRBD1, 6 bases. Germline V gives CDR1 SGDLS, CDR2 YYNGEE. The CDR3 length is 15 residues. The V end lost 0 bases, the J end lost 7 bases, and 11 bases lay between the germline ends. The CDR3 here is CASSVDGRGNSPLHF. The CDR3 region has the DNA TGTGCCAGCAGCGTAGACGGCAGGGGCAATTCACCCCTCCACTTT. Full variable domain (outside the CDR3, taken from reference TRBV9 and TRBJ1-6): DSGVTQTPKHLITATGQRVTLRCSPRSGDLSVYWYQQSLDQGLQFLIQYYNGEERAKGNILERFSAQQFPDLHSELNLSSLELGDSALYFCASSVDGRGNSPLHFGNGTRLTVT.

Of note for this clone: This CDR3 is also generated by other DNA sequences in the sample. The chain uses TRBV18 and TRBJ1-6; 9 bases fit TRBD1. The V and J ends lost 3 bases and 7 bases, in that order; junction bases with no gene match: 4. The CDR3 runs 15 residues. Germline V gene sequence: CDR1 KGHSH, CDR2 LQKENI. The CDR3 bases are TGTGCCAGCTCACCCCTTGGACAGGGGAATTCACCCCTCCACTTT. Its protein is CASSPLGQGNSPLHF. Full variable domain (rest looked up from reference TRBV18 and TRBJ1-6): NAGVMQNPRHLVRRRGQEARLRCSPMKGHSHVYWYRQLPEEGLKFMVYLQKENIIDESGMPKERFSAEFPKEGPSILRIQQVVRGDSAAYFCASSPLGQGNSPLHFGNGTRLTVT.

CDR3 amino acids: CSVGQVDYEQYF. CDR3 in DNA: TGCAGCGTTGGACAGGTTGACTACGAGCAGTACTTC. The chain links TRBV29-1 to TRBJ2-7; possible D gene TRBD1, 6 bases. V was shortened by 4 bases and J by 3 bases, with 10 bases between the two germline ends. Germline values: CDR1 SQVTM, CDR2 ANQGSEA. This CDR3 is 12 amino acids long.

In its sample, this clone was seen once. The V and J genes are TRBV13 and TRBJ1-6; 8 bases fit TRBD1. Trimming took 3 bases from V and 9 from J; bases not matched to a gene: 7. The V gene's germline CDR1 is PRHDT and CDR2 FYEKMQ (reference sequence). The CDR3 length is 15 residues. The CDR3 sequence: CASSLDRAGGSPLHF. The CDR3 nucleotides read TGTGCCAGCAGCTTGGACAGGGCAGGGGGTTCACCCCTCCACTTT.

The chain employs TRBV28 and TRBJ2-1; 8 bases map to TRBD1. The germline V gene encodes CDR1 MDHEN and CDR2 SYDVKM. V dropped 8 bases and J dropped 3; count of bases not matched to a gene: 9. The CDR3 extends over 15 amino acids. The CDR3 is CASWGQDRGYNEQFF. CDR3 nucleotide sequence: TGTGCCAGCTGGGGCCAAGACAGGGGCTACAATGAGCAGTTCTTC.

V is TRBV6-5 and J is TRBJ2-7; the D gene is possibly TRBD2 (6 bases). In germline, CDR1 is MNHEY, CDR2 SVGAGI. The CDR3 extends over 12 amino acids. V lost 11 bases and J lost 2, with 13 bases in between. The CDR3 DNA reads TGTGCCTCGAGGACTAATCCCTACGAGCAGTACTTC. This codes for CASRTNPYEQYF.

V and J are TRBV28 and TRBJ2-7, with D tentatively TRBD1 (5 bases). Germline CDR1 MDHEN, CDR2 SYDVKM. Trimming removed 5 bases at V and 3 bases at J, with 14 bases between. The CDR3 runs 14 residues. The CDR3 is CASSIRQGVYEQYF. As DNA, the CDR3 is TGTGCCAGCAGTATCCGGCAGGGCGTCTACGAGCAGTACTTC.

This clone appeared many times. The chain uses TRBV27 and TRBJ2-5, with a possible D match to TRBD1 (6 bases). Germline CDR1 MNHEY, CDR2 SMNVEV (reference sequence). The length of the CDR3 is 14 residues. V lost 3 bases and J 2 bases, leaving 10 bases between the germline ends. The CDR3 loop is CASSLTGPQETQYF. The CDR3 bases are TGTGCCAGCAGTTTGACAGGACCACAAGAGACCCAGTACTTC.

This clone was seen just once. This sequence joins TRBV10-3 and TRBJ1-2, with D possibly being TRBD1 (5 bases). Trimming pared 4 bases from V and 6 bases from J, leaving 15 bases between. The CDR3 is 14 amino acids. The germline CDR1 and CDR2 sequences are ENHRY and SYGVKD. Here the CDR3 DNA reads TGTGCCATCAGTGGAGCAGGCAGGGCCGATGGCTACACCTTC. This codes for CAISGAGRADGYTF.

This chain links TRBV7-2 with TRBJ1-3; D gene uncertain. Trimming cost V 3 bases and J 3 bases, with 18 bases left between them. The CDR3 runs 17 residues. Germline V gene data show CDR1 as SGHTA and CDR2 as FQGNSA. CDR3 residues: CASSLDSRGTGGNTIYF. Here the CDR3 DNA reads TGTGCCAGCAGCTTGGATTCACGGGGAACGGGTGGAAACACCATATATTTT. Combining the CDR3 with reference TRBV7-2 and TRBJ1-3 gives the whole variable domain GAGVSQSPSNKVTEKGKDVELRCDPISGHTALYWYRQSLGQGLEFLIYFQGNSAPDKSGLPSDRFSAERTGGSVSTLTIQRTQQEDSAVYLCASSLDSRGTGGNTIYFGEGSWLTVV.